The clone carrying this TCR beta chain was counted only a few times. What it binds is not known. Trimming took off 7 bases at V and 4 bases at J, with 13 bases between the two ends. Per germline, CDR1 SNHLY and CDR2 FYNNEI. The length of the CDR3 is 13 residues. This record comes from a study of T cell repertoires in cytomegalovirus infection. Study in general: Indicated by public TCR beta signatures were CMV infection and matching HLA type.

TCRdb ran MiXCR on the reads and lists one entry per CDR3 protein. The sample contains some 350,000 distinct CDR3 sequences, roughly 18% of which appear only once. Whole-study findings and limits: Identification of carriers of CMV plus the relevant HLA was achieved through cumulative public TCR beta family frequency. It was HLA-C-restricted CMV-specific TCR beta clonotypes that dominated the response ex vivo.

V is TRBV2 and J is TRBJ1-1; D gene ambiguous. The sequenced sample consisted of PBMCs. This TCR was sampled from a human donor in good health (CMV status not recorded). Some clones in this sample may be carry-over from other donors' samples. The chain's CDR3 is CASIRVSGTEAFF. CDR3 coding DNA: TGTGCCAGCATTAGGGTCTCGGGCACTGAAGCTTTCTTT.